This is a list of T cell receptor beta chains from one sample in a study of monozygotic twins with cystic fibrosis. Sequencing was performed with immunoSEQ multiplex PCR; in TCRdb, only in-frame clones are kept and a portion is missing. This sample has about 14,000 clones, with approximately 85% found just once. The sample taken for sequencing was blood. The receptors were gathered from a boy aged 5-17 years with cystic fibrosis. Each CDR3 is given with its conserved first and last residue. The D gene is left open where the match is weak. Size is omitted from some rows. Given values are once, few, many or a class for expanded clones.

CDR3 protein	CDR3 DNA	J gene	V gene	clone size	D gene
CASTLLRGLFKAFF	TGTGCCAGCACCCTGCTGAGGGGCCTCTTTAAAGCTTTCTTT	TRBJ1-1	TRBV28	NA	NA
CASSYSRTSFRETQYF	TGTGCCAGCAGTTACTCTCGGACTAGTTTTCGAGAGACCCAGTACTTC	TRBJ2-5	TRBV6-5	NA	TRBD2
CSVDSEFTGELFF	TGCAGCGTTGACTCAGAATTCACCGGGGAGCTGTTTTTT	TRBJ2-2	TRBV29-1	NA	NA
CASSPPQTYTGELFF	TGTGCCAGCTCACCACCCCAGACTTACACCGGGGAGCTGTTTTTT	TRBJ2-2	TRBV18	NA	NA
CASSQTGSGANVLTF	TGCGCCAGCAGCCAGACAGGCTCTGGGGCCAACGTCCTGACTTTC	TRBJ2-6	TRBV5-1	NA	NA
CASSYAQGAFHEQYF	TGTGCCAGCAGTTATGCACAGGGGGCATTTCACGAGCAGTACTTC	TRBJ2-7	TRBV6-6	NA	TRBD1
CASSPQDTGELFF	TGTGCCAGCTCACCTCAGGACACCGGGGAGCTGTTTTTT	TRBJ2-2	TRBV18	NA	NA
CASSPRSGAGPYEQYF	TGTGCCAGCTCACCTCGGAGTGGGGCAGGGCCCTACGAGCAGTACTTC	TRBJ2-7	TRBV18	NA	NA
CATSRQGYGYTF	TGTGCCACCAGCAGACAGGGGTATGGCTACACCTTC	TRBJ1-2	TRBV15	NA	NA
CASGQTYTEAFF	TGTGCCTCGGGACAGACTTACACTGAAGCTTTCTTT	TRBJ1-1	TRBV28	NA	TRBD1
CASSGTVPGDTQYF	TGCGCCAGCAGCGGGACTGTGCCGGGGGATACGCAGTATTTT	TRBJ2-3	TRBV5-1	NA	NA
CASSLRVSGELFF	TGCGCCAGCAGCTTGAGGGTATCCGGGGAGCTGTTTTTT	TRBJ2-2	TRBV5-1	NA	NA
CASSPRTSGRETQYF	TGTGCCAGCTCACCACGGACTAGCGGGAGAGAGACCCAGTACTTC	TRBJ2-5	TRBV18	NA	TRBD2
CASSEWGGREDIQYF	TGCGCCAGCAGTGAATGGGGGGGCCGAGAGGACATTCAGTACTTC	TRBJ2-4	TRBV10-2	once	NA
CASRQSLTDTQYF	TGCGCCAGCAGACAGTCACTCACAGATACGCAGTATTTT	TRBJ2-3	TRBV5-1	NA	NA
CASSEGLAGVGEQYF	TGCGCCAGCAGTGAGGGACTAGCGGGAGTGGGTGAGCAGTACTTC	TRBJ2-7	TRBV10-2	NA	TRBD2
CASTFGTSGSSLSYNEQFF	TGTGCCAGCACCTTCGGGACTAGCGGGAGTTCACTTAGCTACAATGAGCAGTTCTTC	TRBJ2-1	TRBV28	NA	TRBD2
CASSLSAGEHQPQHF	TGTGCCAGCAGCTTATCGGCGGGGGAGCATCAGCCCCAGCATTTT	TRBJ1-5	TRBV7-2	NA	NA
CASSLGTAMQETQYF	TGCGCCAGCAGCTTGGGAACAGCCATGCAAGAGACCCAGTACTTC	TRBJ2-5	TRBV5-1	once	NA
CASRKLAGVEETQYF	TGTGCCAGTAGGAAACTAGCGGGAGTGGAGGAGACCCAGTACTTC	TRBJ2-5	TRBV19	NA	TRBD2
CASRLTGYFTGELFF	TGTGCCAGCCGACTAACAGGGTACTTCACCGGGGAGCTGTTTTTT	TRBJ2-2	TRBV7-2	few	NA
CASTSSPRAAGTNEKLFF	TGCGCCAGCACCTCTTCCCCCCGGGCCGCTGGAACTAATGAAAAACTGTTTTTT	TRBJ1-4	TRBV5-1	NA	NA
CATSRDFGRDPTRRRNIQYF	TGTGCCACCAGCAGAGATTTTGGAAGGGACCCAACTAGAAGGAGAAACATTCAGTACTTC	TRBJ2-4	TRBV15	once	NA
CSVSGLAGPKGYNEQFF	TGCAGCGTTTCCGGACTAGCGGGCCCGAAGGGCTACAATGAGCAGTTCTTC	TRBJ2-1	TRBV29-1	NA	TRBD2
CAISAAGPYGYTF	TGTGCCATCAGTGCCGCGGGGCCCTATGGCTACACCTTC	TRBJ1-2	TRBV10-3	NA	NA
CASSSTGGAYEQYF	TGTGCCAGCAGCTCCACAGGGGGGGCCTACGAGCAGTACTTC	TRBJ2-7	TRBV11-2	NA	NA
CASSRDRNTEAFF	TGTGCCAGCAGCCGGGACAGGAACACTGAAGCTTTCTTT	TRBJ1-1	TRBV9	NA	TRBD1
CASSLARGMYTEAFF	TGTGCCAGCAGTTTGGCAAGGGGGATGTACACTGAAGCTTTCTTT	TRBJ1-1	TRBV28	NA	NA
CASSLYETQYF	TGTGCCAGCAGCTTATACGAGACCCAGTACTTC	TRBJ2-5	TRBV11-2	NA	NA
CASSRGRREGYEQYF	TGTGCCAGTAGCCGGGGGCGCAGGGAAGGCTACGAGCAGTACTTC	TRBJ2-7	TRBV19	NA	NA
CASSFQTGGYYGYTF	TGTGCCAGCAGTTTCCAGACAGGGGGGTACTATGGCTACACCTTC	TRBJ1-2	TRBV6-5	NA	TRBD1
CASSLIGLGLYNEQFF	TGCGCCAGCAGCCTAATAGGACTAGGTCTCTACAATGAGCAGTTCTTC	TRBJ2-1	TRBV4-1	NA	TRBD2
CASSLLTGGPYNEQFF	TGTGCCAGTAGTTTATTAACAGGGGGCCCCTACAATGAGCAGTTCTTC	TRBJ2-1	TRBV19	NA	TRBD1
CASSVWGYGYTF	TGCGCCAGCAGTGTGTGGGGTTATGGCTACACCTTC	TRBJ1-2	TRBV10-2	NA	NA
CASSLGQGAGNTIYF	TGCGCCAGCAGCTTGGGTCAGGGTGCTGGAAACACCATATATTTT	TRBJ1-3	TRBV5-1	NA	NA
CASSLGGPDSYEQYF	TGTGCCAGCAGCTTAGGGGGTCCGGACTCCTACGAGCAGTACTTC	TRBJ2-7	TRBV5-6	NA	NA
CASSDLGDYTDTQYF	TGTGCCAGCAGTGATTTAGGGGATTACACAGATACGCAGTATTTT	TRBJ2-3	TRBV2	NA	NA
CASSGPLRQLYGYTF	TGTGCCAGCAGCGGTCCGCTGCGGCAGCTCTATGGCTACACCTTC	TRBJ1-2	TRBV9	NA	NA
CASKPGTGRQETQYF	TGTGCCAGCAAACCCGGGACAGGGCGCCAAGAGACCCAGTACTTC	TRBJ2-5	TRBV2	NA	TRBD1
CASSGTGGAGEKLFF	TGTGCCAGCAGCGGTACAGGGGGCGCCGGTGAAAAACTGTTTTTT	TRBJ1-4	TRBV9	NA	TRBD1
CASSSGTGMNTEAFF	TGTGCCAGCAGCTCCGGGACAGGGATGAACACTGAAGCTTTCTTT	TRBJ1-1	TRBV7-9	few	TRBD1
CASSEFNGAPNTEAFF	TGTGCCAGCAGTGAATTTAACGGAGCCCCGAACACTGAAGCTTTCTTT	TRBJ1-1	TRBV25-1	medium-sized	NA